The T cell receptor (beta chain) described here comes from a study of CD8 T cells in Susac syndrome. Study at large: Sequencing included Susac syndrome patients, over 5 of them with active disease and about eight in remission. Study-level findings and limits: Individuals included in the TCR sequencing and HLA analysis were acknowledged by the study to be relatively few in number.

Negative isolation yielded the CD8+ and CD4+ T cells, while FACS enriched the TEMRA cells. Germline CDR1 reads DFQATT; CDR2 reads SNEGSKA (reference sequence). The ends lost 3 bases at V and 5 bases at J; junction bases unmatched: 6. The CDR3 covers 13 residues. With random hexamers, reverse transcription was performed on about 0.5 to 1 ug of RNA. By means of immunoSEQ multiplex PCR, TCR beta CDR3 spanning 54 Vbeta and 13 Jbeta underwent amplification. TCRdb ran MiXCR on the immunoSEQ multiplex PCR reads and lists one entry per CDR3 protein. This table has about 240,000 distinct CDR3 sequences, almost 97% appearing once. Concerning this clonotype itself: No antigen is known for it.

The sequence was collected from a human donor with Susac syndrome. Sequencing was performed on CD4+ T cells from PBMCs. This chain uses TRBV20-1 with TRBJ2-5; 7 nucleotides align to TRBD2. CDR3 sequence (DNA): TGCAGTGCTAGGGGTGTCGGGAGGGAGACCCAGTACTTC. Translated: CSARGVGRETQYF.